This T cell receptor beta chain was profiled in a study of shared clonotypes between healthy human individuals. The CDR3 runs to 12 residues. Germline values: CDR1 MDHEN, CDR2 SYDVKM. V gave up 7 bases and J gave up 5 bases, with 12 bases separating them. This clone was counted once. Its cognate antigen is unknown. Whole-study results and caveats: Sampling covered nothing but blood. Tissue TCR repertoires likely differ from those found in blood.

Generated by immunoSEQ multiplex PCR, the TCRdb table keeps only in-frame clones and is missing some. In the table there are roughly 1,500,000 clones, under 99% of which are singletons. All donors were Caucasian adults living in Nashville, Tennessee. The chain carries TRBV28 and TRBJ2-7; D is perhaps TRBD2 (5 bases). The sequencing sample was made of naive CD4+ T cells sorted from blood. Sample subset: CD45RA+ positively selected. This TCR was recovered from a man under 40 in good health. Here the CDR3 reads CASTFYGDEQYF. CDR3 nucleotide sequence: TGTGCCAGCACTTTTTACGGGGACGAGCAGTACTTC.